This T cell receptor (beta chain) was recovered during a study of OX40 agonist ivuxolimab in advanced cancers. As for the study in general: Patients took ivuxolimab, an agonistic anti-OX40 (CD134) antibody. The study's findings and limits: Clonal expansion in partial responders at 0.1-3.0 mg/kg ranked among the lowest. In the expanded peripheral T cells, antigen specificity was never determined. Expanded clones belonging to CD8+ T cells outnumbered, on average, those of CD4+.

Produced via immunoSEQ multiplex PCR; TCRdb's table is partial and in-frame only. The sample has over 25,000 clones; more than 60% are singletons. About this clone itself: What it binds is unknown.

V lost 6 bases, J lost 5 bases, and 16 bases lay in between. In germline, CDR1 is MNHEY, CDR2 SMNVEV (reference sequence). The CDR3 length is 14 residues. This specimen consisted of CD4+ or CD8+ T cells sorted from blood, obtained in a trial of the OX40 agonist ivuxolimab. The chain couples TRBV27 to TRBJ2-5; possibly TRBD1 or TRBD2 for D (5 bases each). The TCR was taken from an adult with an advanced solid tumor such as melanoma, head and neck, liver or kidney cancer. CDR3 DNA: TGTGCCAGCAGACGGGACCTCATGACGGAGACCCAGTACTTC. Residues: CASRRDLMTETQYF.